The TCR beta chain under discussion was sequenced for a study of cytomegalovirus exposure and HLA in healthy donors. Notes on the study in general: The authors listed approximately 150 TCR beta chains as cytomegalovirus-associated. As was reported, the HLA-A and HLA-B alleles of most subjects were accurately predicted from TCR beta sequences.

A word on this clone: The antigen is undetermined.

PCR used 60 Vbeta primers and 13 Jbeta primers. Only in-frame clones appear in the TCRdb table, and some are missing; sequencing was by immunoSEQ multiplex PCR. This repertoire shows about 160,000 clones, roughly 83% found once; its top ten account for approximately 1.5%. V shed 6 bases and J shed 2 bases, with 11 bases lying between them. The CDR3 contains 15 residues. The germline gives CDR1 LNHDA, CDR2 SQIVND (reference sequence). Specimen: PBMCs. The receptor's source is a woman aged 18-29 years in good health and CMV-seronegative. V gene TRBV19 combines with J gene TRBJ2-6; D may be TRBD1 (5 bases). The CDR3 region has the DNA TGTGCCAGTAGAAAACAGGACCCTGGGGCCAACGTCCTGACTTTC. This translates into CASRKQDPGANVLTF. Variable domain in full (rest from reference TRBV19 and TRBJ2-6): DGGITQSPKYLFRKEGQNVTLSCEQNLNHDAMYWYRQDPGQGLRLIYYSQIVNDFQKGDIAEGYSVSREKKESFPLTVTSAQKNPTAFYLCASRKQDPGANVLTFGAGSRLTVL.